Listed here are 28 T cell receptor beta chains from one sample, sequenced in a study of cytomegalovirus exposure and HLA in healthy donors. Primers included in the PCR were 60 Vbeta and 13 Jbeta primers. Profiling relied on immunoSEQ multiplex PCR, and the TCRdb table lists in-frame clones only, not all of them. Here the sample spans over 150,000 clones, 84% being singletons. Sequenced input: PBMCs. The receptor source for this set is a boy aged 2 to 10 in good health and CMV-seronegative.

This sequence joins TRBV5-1 and TRBJ2-1; a possible D gene is TRBD1 (6 bases). The CDR3 is 17 residues long. Germline-derived CDR1 and CDR2 are SGHRS and YFSETQ. Trimming removed 4 bases at V and 0 bases at J, with 17 bases between. The CDR3 is CASSPGPGQSSYNEQFF. The CDR3 coding sequence is TGCGCCAGCAGCCCCGGGCCTGGACAGAGCTCCTACAATGAGCAGTTCTTC.

The chain is built from TRBV7-6 and TRBJ1-5, with D possibly matching TRBD1 (5 bases). There are 13 residues in the CDR3. Germline CDR1 SGHVS, CDR2 FNYEAQ. Trimming cost V 5 bases and J 3 bases, with 8 bases left between them. The CDR3 reads CASSRQFNQPQHF. The CDR3 bases are TGTGCCAGCAGCAGACAGTTCAATCAGCCCCAGCATTTT.

The V call is TRBV5-6, the J call TRBJ2-7; 9 nucleotides line up with TRBD2. This CDR3 has 15 residues. V lost 0 bases and J lost 2; bases outside the gene matches: 3. The V gene's germline CDR1 is SGHDT and CDR2 YYEEEE. CDR3 coding DNA: TGTGCCAGCAGCTTGGTAGCGGGAGTAACCTACGAGCAGTACTTC. Translated, it gives CASSLVAGVTYEQYF.

The chain links TRBV5-1 to TRBJ2-2; 11 nucleotides agree with TRBD1. After removal of 7 bases from V and 6 bases from J, the junction contained 5 bases not matched to a gene. The CDR3 sequence is 14 residues long. Germline V lookup: CDR1 SGHRS, CDR2 YFSETQ. In nucleotides, the CDR3 is TGCGCCAGCGCTGAGGGACAGGGGGCCGGGGAGCTGTTTTTT. Its translation: CASAEGQGAGELFF.

The chain recombines TRBV4-1 with TRBJ1-1; D not resolved. CDR3 length: 14 amino acids. The germline CDR1 and CDR2 sequences are MGHRA and YSYEKL. Between the trimmed V and J ends, which lost 1 base and 1 base, there was a span of 7 bases. CDR3 sequence reads: CASSQGPPNTEAFF. CDR3 nucleotide sequence: TGCGCCAGCAGCCAAGGGCCGCCGAACACTGAAGCTTTCTTT.

The rearrangement links TRBV7-9 to TRBJ2-5; D is unclear. There are 16 residues in the CDR3. V lost 1 base, J lost 1 base, and 13 bases lay in between. Germline CDR1 is SEHNR and CDR2 is FQNEAQ (reference sequence). DNA for the CDR3: TGTGCCAGCAGCTTAGACGATCTAGTATCCCAAGAGACCCAGTACTTC. Protein product: CASSLDDLVSQETQYF. Full variable domain (missing parts from reference TRBV7-9 and TRBJ2-5): DTGVSQNPRHKITKRGQNVTFRCDPISEHNRLYWYRQTLGQGPEFLTYFQNEAQLEKSRLLSDRFSAERPKGSFSTLEIQRTEQGDSAMYLCASSLDDLVSQETQYFGPGTRLLVL.

The gene calls are TRBV10-1 and TRBJ2-7; D unresolved. The CDR3 runs to 8 residues. Germline assignment: CDR1 WNHNN and CDR2 SYGVQD (reference sequence). V lost 7 bases and J lost 10, with 5 bases in between. CDR3 in amino acids: CASIHQYF. Written as DNA, the CDR3 is TGCGCCAGCATTCATCAGTACTTC.

The J gene is TRBJ2-2, the V gene TRBV5-8; 7 nucleotides match TRBD2. The CDR3 consists of 14 residues. CDR1 and CDR2 from the germline V gene are SGHTS and YDEGEE. J gave up 4 bases and V 4 bases, and 4 bases lay outside the gene matches. The CDR3 loop is CASSARLATGELFF. The CDR3 DNA sequence: TGTGCCAGCAGCGCCCGACTAGCCACCGGGGAGCTGTTTTTT. The variable domain in full, with the rest retrieved from reference TRBV5-8 and TRBJ2-2, is EAGVTQSPTHLIKTRGQQATLRCSPISGHTSVYWYQQALGLGLQFLLWYDEGEERNRGNFPPRFSGRQFPNYSSELNVNALELEDSALYLCASSARLATGELFFGEGSRLTVL.

V is TRBV27 and J is TRBJ2-7; TRBD2 matches at 11 bases. With V trimmed by 5 bases and J by 6 bases, 9 bases remained unmatched. The CDR3 spans 15 residues. Germline-derived CDR1 and CDR2 are MNHEY and SMNVEV (reference sequence). The CDR3 is CASSIILAGEVEQYF. Here the CDR3 DNA reads TGTGCCAGCAGTATAATACTAGCGGGAGAGGTCGAGCAGTACTTC.

This sequence joins TRBV5-4 and TRBJ2-5; TRBD2 matches 11 bases. Trimming took 9 bases from V and 3 from J; bases not matched to a gene: 13. CDR1 is SGHNT, CDR2 YYREEE, per germline (reference sequence). CDR3 length equals 16 residues. CDR3 sequence reads: CATSRPTSGKEETQYF. CDR3 coding DNA: TGTGCCACCAGTCGGCCGACTAGCGGGAAGGAAGAGACCCAGTACTTC.

This chain joins TRBV14 and TRBJ2-1, with 8 nucleotides matching TRBD2. This CDR3 has 18 amino acids. Trimming at V came to 0 bases and at J to 9 bases, leaving 16 bases not matched to a gene. In germline, CDR1 is SGHDN, CDR2 FVKESK. The CDR3 DNA reads TGTGCCAGCAGCCAAGACTCTTCCGGGACTAGTCAGGGAAGTGAGCAGTTCTTC. It encodes CASSQDSSGTSQGSEQFF.

J is TRBJ2-2 and V is TRBV2; D not resolved. CDR1 and CDR2 from the germline V gene are SNHLY and FYNNEI. This CDR3 is built from 15 residues. Trimming cost V 5 bases and J 4 bases, with 14 bases left between them. DNA for the CDR3: TGTGCCAGCAGTAACGGCGCGACTTCCACCGGGGAGCTGTTTTTT. Protein product: CASSNGATSTGELFF. Full variable domain (outside the CDR3, taken from reference TRBV2 and TRBJ2-2): EPEVTQTPSHQVTQMGQEVILRCVPISNHLYFYWYRQILGQKVEFLVSFYNNEISEKSEIFDDQFSVERPDGSNFTLKIRSTKLEDSAMYFCASSNGATSTGELFFGEGSRLTVL.

The rearrangement uses TRBV7-2 and TRBJ2-1; 14 bases match TRBD2. The CDR3 spans 17 residues. V dropped 4 bases and J dropped 7; count of bases not matched to a gene: 9. The germline V gene has CDR1 SGHTA and CDR2 FQGNSA. CDR3 loop: CASSSLKGLAGVNEQFF. The CDR3 DNA reads TGTGCCAGCAGCTCCCTAAAGGGACTAGCGGGAGTAAATGAGCAGTTCTTC.

This clone was observed a handful of times. The V gene is TRBV6-6, the J gene TRBJ2-1, with 10 bases lining up with TRBD2. The V gene's germline CDR1 is MNHNY and CDR2 SVGAGI (reference sequence). The length of the CDR3 is 14 residues. V trimming: 5 bases; J trimming: 5 bases; junction bases outside the gene matches: 3. The DNA for the CDR3 is TGTGCCAGCAGTCTGGGACTAGCGAACAATGAGCAGTTCTTC. It translates to CASSLGLANNEQFF.

V gene TRBV9 combines with J gene TRBJ1-1; a possible D gene is TRBD1 (6 bases). V was shortened by 4 bases and J by 1 base, with 14 bases between the two germline ends. Germline V lookup: CDR1 SGDLS, CDR2 YYNGEE. There are 15 residues in the CDR3. The CDR3 here is CASSMTTGENTEAFF. CDR3 DNA sequence: TGTGCCAGCAGCATGACGACAGGAGAGAACACTGAAGCTTTCTTT.

The chain combines TRBV13 with TRBJ2-1; D remains unclear. Germline V gene lookup returns CDR1 PRHDT and CDR2 FYEKMQ (reference sequence). The ends were cut back, 5 bases at V and 8 bases at J, with 19 bases in the middle. The CDR3 loop spans 15 amino acids. CDR3 bases: TGTGCCAGCAGCAAGAATATAGCCAAAACCCATGAGCAGTTCTTC. This codes for CASSKNIAKTHEQFF.

The table lists this clone with a few counts. The chain uses TRBV5-6 and TRBJ1-5; no reliable D call. With 0 bases removed from V and 3 bases from J, the gap between germline ends came to 4 bases. The CDR3 is 13 amino acids. Germline lookup yields CDR1 SGHDT and CDR2 YYEEEE. CDR3 sequence reads: CASSLDINQPQHF. DNA for the CDR3: TGTGCCAGCAGCTTGGACATCAATCAGCCCCAGCATTTT.

The chain carries TRBV15 and TRBJ1-1, with D possibly being TRBD1 (6 bases). V gave up 0 bases and J gave up 0 bases, with 14 bases separating them. This CDR3 region has 17 residues. Germline CDR1 reads LNHNV; CDR2 reads YYDKDF (reference sequence). This chain's CDR3 is CATSRDGTGGLNTEAFF. The CDR3 DNA sequence: TGTGCCACCAGCAGAGATGGGACGGGGGGCCTGAACACTGAAGCTTTCTTT.

This clone was found a few times. V is TRBV29-1 and J is TRBJ2-3; 10 nucleotides line up with TRBD1. The V gene's germline CDR1 is SQVTM and CDR2 ANQGSEA. The CDR3 consists of 13 residues. Germline trimming cut 6 bases from V and 4 bases from J; bases unmatched to any gene: 4. The CDR3: CSVGQGRADTQYF. In DNA form, the CDR3 reads TGCAGCGTGGGACAGGGGAGGGCAGATACGCAGTATTTT.

This rearrangement joins TRBV4-2 to TRBJ1-1; 8 positions agree with TRBD1. The germline gives CDR1 LGHNA, CDR2 YNFKEQ. The CDR3 contains 17 residues. Unmatched junction bases numbered 11, after V lost 4 bases and J lost 1 base. The CDR3 loop is CASSLQTGGVGNTEAFF. The CDR3, as DNA: TGTGCCAGCAGCCTTCAAACAGGGGGGGTAGGGAACACTGAAGCTTTCTTT.

The gene calls are TRBV2 and TRBJ2-7; TRBD1 aligns across 7 bases. The CDR3 contains 13 residues. V gave up 5 bases and J gave up 2 bases; unmatched junction bases: 3. Per germline, CDR1 SNHLY and CDR2 FYNNEI. For the CDR3, the DNA is TGTGCCAGCAGTTGGGACAGAGCCTACGAGCAGTACTTC. Translating gives CASSWDRAYEQYF.

V gene TRBV11-2 combines with J gene TRBJ2-1, with D unresolved. Trimming stripped 2 bases from V and 8 bases from J, with 16 bases between. The CDR3 sequence is 15 residues long. CDR1 and CDR2 (germline): SGHAT, FQNNGV. In DNA, the CDR3 is TGTGCCAGCAGCTTACTTTCTAGTGTTGATCATGAGCAGTTCTTC. Amino acids: CASSLLSSVDHEQFF.

This chain links TRBV6-5 with TRBJ1-1; D possibly corresponds to TRBD1 (5 bases). The germline gives CDR1 MNHEY, CDR2 SVGAGI. The CDR3 runs 13 residues. Trimming removed 5 bases from V and 5 bases from J, with 12 bases in between. DNA of the CDR3: TGTGCCAGCAGTCAGGGTAGGTGGACTGAAGCTTTCTTT. Translated: CASSQGRWTEAFF.

This sequence joins TRBV7-6 and TRBJ2-7, with 12 nucleotides matching TRBD2. The CDR3 covers 17 residues. After removal of 5 bases from V and 3 bases from J, the junction contained 11 bases not matched to a gene. Germline assignment: CDR1 SGHVS and CDR2 FNYEAQ. The CDR3 spells CASSQFTSGRNHYEQYF. The DNA for the CDR3 is TGTGCCAGCAGCCAATTTACTAGCGGGAGGAATCACTACGAGCAGTACTTC.

The chain has TRBV27 and TRBJ2-1, with a weak D call TRBD1 (5 bases). Germline V lookup: CDR1 MNHEY, CDR2 SMNVEV (reference sequence). The CDR3 length is 16 residues. Trimming stripped 2 bases from V and 0 bases from J, with 11 bases between. This chain's CDR3 is CASSLLGESSYNEQFF. The DNA for the CDR3 is TGTGCCAGCAGTTTACTAGGGGAAAGCTCCTACAATGAGCAGTTCTTC.

The gene calls are TRBV18 and TRBJ1-1, with 8 bases identical to TRBD1. CDR1 and CDR2 from the germline V gene are KGHSH and LQKENI. The CDR3 is made up of 16 amino acids. The J segment lost 4 bases and the V segment lost 3 bases, leaving 10 bases of the junction unmatched. CDR3 in amino acids: CASSPFTGGGGTEAFF. The CDR3 DNA reads as TGTGCCAGCTCACCGTTTACAGGGGGAGGCGGCACTGAAGCTTTCTTT.

V is TRBV29-1 and J is TRBJ2-3; 7 positions agree with TRBD1. V was pared by 4 bases and J by 9 bases, with 4 bases of the junction left unmatched. Per the germline V gene, CDR1 is SQVTM and CDR2 is ANQGSEA. The CDR3 length is 11 residues. CDR3 amino acids: CSVGRDSTQYF. The CDR3 nucleotides read TGCAGCGTTGGCCGGGACAGCACGCAGTATTTT.

The chain combines TRBV6-6 with TRBJ2-7, with 10 bases matching TRBD1. Losses at the gene ends were 0 bases for V and 3 bases for J; bases not matched to a gene: 5. There are 16 residues in the CDR3. Per the germline V gene, CDR1 is MNHNY and CDR2 is SVGAGI (reference sequence). In DNA, the CDR3 is TGTGCCAGCAGTTACTCCTCCTGGACAGGGGGCTACGAGCAGTACTTC. Translation gives CASSYSSWTGGYEQYF.